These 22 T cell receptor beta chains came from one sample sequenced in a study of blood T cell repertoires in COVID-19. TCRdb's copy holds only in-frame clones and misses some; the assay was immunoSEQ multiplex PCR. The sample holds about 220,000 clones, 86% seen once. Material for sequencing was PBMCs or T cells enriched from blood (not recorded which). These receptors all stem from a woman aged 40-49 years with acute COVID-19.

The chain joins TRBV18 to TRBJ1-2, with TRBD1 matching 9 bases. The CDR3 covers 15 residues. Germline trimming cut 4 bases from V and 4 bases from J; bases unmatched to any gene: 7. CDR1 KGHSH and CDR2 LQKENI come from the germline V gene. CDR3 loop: CASSRQDRGLYGYTF. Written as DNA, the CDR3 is TGTGCCAGCTCACGCCAGGACAGGGGCCTCTATGGCTACACCTTC.

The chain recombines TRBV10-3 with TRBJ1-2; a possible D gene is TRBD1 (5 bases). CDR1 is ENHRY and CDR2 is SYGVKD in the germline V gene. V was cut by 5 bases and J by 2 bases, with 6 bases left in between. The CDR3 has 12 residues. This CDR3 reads CAISWGNYGYTF. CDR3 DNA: TGTGCCATCAGTTGGGGCAACTATGGCTACACCTTC.

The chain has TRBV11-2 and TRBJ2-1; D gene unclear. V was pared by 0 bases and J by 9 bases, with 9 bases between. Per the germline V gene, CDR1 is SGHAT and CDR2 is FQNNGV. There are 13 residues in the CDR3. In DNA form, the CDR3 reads TGTGCCAGCAGCTTAGAATTCACTATTGAGCAGTTCTTC. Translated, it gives CASSLEFTIEQFF.

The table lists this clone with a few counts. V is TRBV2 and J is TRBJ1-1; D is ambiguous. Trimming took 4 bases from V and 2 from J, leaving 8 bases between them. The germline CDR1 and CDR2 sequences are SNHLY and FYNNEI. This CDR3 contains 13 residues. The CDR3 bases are TGTGCCAGCAGTGCAGGTTTCAACACTGAAGCTTTCTTT. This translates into CASSAGFNTEAFF. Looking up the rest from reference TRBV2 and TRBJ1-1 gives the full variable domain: EPEVTQTPSHQVTQMGQEVILRCVPISNHLYFYWYRQILGQKVEFLVSFYNNEISEKSEIFDDQFSVERPDGSNFTLKIRSTKLEDSAMYFCASSAGFNTEAFFGQGTRLTVV.

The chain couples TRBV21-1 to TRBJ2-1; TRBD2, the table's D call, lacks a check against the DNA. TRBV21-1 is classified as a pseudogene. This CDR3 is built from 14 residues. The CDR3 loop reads CASSYERTYNEQFF. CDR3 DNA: TGTGCCAGCAGCTATGAGAGGACCTACAATGAGCAGTTCTTC.

In nucleotides, the CDR3 is TGCGCCAGCAGCTTGGCCAGGGCGAACACCGGGGAGCTGTTTTTT. This gives the protein CASSLARANTGELFF. This sequence joins TRBV5-1 and TRBJ2-2, with D possibly matching TRBD1 (5 bases). This CDR3 is built from 15 residues. The germline V gene encodes CDR1 SGHRS and CDR2 YFSETQ. V dropped 0 bases and J dropped 0 bases, with 6 bases sitting between them.

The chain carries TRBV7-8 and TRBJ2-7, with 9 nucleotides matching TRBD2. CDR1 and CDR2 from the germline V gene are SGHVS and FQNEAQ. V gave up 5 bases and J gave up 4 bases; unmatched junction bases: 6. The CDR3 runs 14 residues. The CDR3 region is CASSLPGLAYEQYF. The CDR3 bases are TGTGCCAGCAGCCTACCGGGACTAGCTTACGAGCAGTACTTC. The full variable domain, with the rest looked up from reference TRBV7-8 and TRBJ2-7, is GAGVSQSPRYKVAKRGQDVALRCDPISGHVSLFWYQQALGQGPEFLTYFQNEAQLDKSGLPSDRFFAERPEGSVSTLKIQRTQQEDSAVYLCASSLPGLAYEQYFGPGTRLTVT.

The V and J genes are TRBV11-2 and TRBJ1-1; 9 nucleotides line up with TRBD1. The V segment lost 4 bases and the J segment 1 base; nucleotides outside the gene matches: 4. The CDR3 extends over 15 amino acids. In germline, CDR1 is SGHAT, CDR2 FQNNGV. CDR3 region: CASSSGQGTNTEAFF. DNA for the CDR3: TGTGCCAGCAGCTCGGGACAGGGTACGAACACTGAAGCTTTCTTT.

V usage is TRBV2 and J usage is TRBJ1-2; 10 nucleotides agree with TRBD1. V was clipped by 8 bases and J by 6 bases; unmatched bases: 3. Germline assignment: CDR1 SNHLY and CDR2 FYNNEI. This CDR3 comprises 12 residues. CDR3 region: CASVGTGDGYTF. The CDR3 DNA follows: TGTGCCAGCGTAGGGACAGGGGATGGCTACACCTTC.

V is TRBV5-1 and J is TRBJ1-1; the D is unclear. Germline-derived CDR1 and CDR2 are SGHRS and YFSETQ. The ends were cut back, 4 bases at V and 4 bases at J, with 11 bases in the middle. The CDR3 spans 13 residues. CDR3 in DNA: TGCGCCAGCAGCGAGGCGGGATCCACTGAAGCTTTCTTT. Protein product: CASSEAGSTEAFF. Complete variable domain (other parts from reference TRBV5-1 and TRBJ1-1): KAGVTQTPRYLIKTRGQQVTLSCSPISGHRSVSWYQQTPGQGLQFLFEYFSETQRNKGNFPGRFSGRQFSNSRSEMNVSTLELGDSALYLCASSEAGSTEAFFGQGTRLTVV.

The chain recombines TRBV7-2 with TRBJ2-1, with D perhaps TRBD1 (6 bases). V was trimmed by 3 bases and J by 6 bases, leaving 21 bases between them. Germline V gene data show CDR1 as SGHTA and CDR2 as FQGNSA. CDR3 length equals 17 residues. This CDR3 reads CASSLQTGTSSINEQFF. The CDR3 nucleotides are TGTGCCAGCAGCTTGCAGACCGGGACAAGTTCTATCAATGAGCAGTTCTTC.

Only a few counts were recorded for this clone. CDR3 sequence reads: CASRWDSEKLFF. The CDR3 region has the DNA TGTGCCAGCAGATGGGACAGTGAAAAACTGTTTTTT. The chain links TRBV12-3 or TRBV12-4 to TRBJ1-4, with 7 bases matching TRBD1. The CDR3 totals 12 residues. J lost 7 bases, V lost 6 bases, and 2 bases had no gene match.

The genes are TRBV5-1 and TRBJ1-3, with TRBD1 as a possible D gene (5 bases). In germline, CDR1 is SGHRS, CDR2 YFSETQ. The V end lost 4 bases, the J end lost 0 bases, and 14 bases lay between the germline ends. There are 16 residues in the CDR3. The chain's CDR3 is CASSTTLTASGNTIYF. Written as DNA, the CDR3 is TGCGCCAGCAGCACCACCCTGACAGCCTCTGGAAACACCATATATTTT.

CDR3 protein: CATSPGSFHEQFF. DNA for the CDR3: TGTGCCACCAGCCCAGGTAGTTTCCATGAGCAGTTCTTC. This chain joins TRBV24-1 and TRBJ2-1; the D is unclear. The CDR3 has 13 residues. Germline loops: CDR1 KGHDR, CDR2 SFDVKD. V lost 7 bases, J lost 8 bases, and 14 bases lay in between.

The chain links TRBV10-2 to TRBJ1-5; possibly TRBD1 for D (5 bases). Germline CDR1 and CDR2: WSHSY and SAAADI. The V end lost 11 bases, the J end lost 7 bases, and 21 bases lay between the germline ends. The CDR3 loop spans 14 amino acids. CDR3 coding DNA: TGCGCCGCCAAGGATTCAGGGTTGAAGCAGCCCCAGCATTTT. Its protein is CAAKDSGLKQPQHF.

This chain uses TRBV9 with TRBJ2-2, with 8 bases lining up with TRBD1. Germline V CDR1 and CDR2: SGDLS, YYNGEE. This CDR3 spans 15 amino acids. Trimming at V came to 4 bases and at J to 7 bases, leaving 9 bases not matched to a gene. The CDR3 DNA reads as TGTGCCAGCAGCCCTACAGGGGGTAGTGTCGGGGAGCTGTTTTTT. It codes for CASSPTGGSVGELFF. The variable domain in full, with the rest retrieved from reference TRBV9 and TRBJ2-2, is DSGVTQTPKHLITATGQRVTLRCSPRSGDLSVYWYQQSLDQGLQFLIQYYNGEERAKGNILERFSAQQFPDLHSELNLSSLELGDSALYFCASSPTGGSVGELFFGEGSRLTVL.

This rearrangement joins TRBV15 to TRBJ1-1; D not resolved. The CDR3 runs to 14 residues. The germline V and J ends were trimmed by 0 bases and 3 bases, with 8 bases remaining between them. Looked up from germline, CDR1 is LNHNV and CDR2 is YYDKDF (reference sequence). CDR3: CATSRDYSDTEAFF. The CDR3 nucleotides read TGTGCCACCAGCAGAGATTACTCGGACACTGAAGCTTTCTTT.

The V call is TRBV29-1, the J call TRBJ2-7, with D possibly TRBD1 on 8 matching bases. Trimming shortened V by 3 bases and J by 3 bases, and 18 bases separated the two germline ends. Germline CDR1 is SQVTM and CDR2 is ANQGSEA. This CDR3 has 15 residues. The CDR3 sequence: CSVELGQGGNYEQYF. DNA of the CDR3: TGCAGCGTTGAGCTAGGACAGGGAGGGAACTACGAGCAGTACTTC.

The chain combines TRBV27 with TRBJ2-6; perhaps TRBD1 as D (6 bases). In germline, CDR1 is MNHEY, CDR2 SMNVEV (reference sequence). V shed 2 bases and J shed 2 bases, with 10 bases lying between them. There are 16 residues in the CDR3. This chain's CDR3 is CASSLGAGAGANVLTF. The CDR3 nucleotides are TGTGCCAGCAGTTTAGGGGCAGGGGCTGGGGCCAACGTCCTGACTTTC.

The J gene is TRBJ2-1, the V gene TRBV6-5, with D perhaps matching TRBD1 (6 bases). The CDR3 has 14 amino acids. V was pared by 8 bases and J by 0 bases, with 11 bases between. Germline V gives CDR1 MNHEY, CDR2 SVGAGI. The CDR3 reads CASARQDSYNEQFF. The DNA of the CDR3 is TGTGCCAGCGCCAGACAGGACTCCTACAATGAGCAGTTCTTC.

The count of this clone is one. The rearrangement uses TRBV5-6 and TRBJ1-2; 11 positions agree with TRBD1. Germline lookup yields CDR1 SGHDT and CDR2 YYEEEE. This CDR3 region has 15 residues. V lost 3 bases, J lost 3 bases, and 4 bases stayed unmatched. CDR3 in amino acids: CASSSPGQGDYGYTF. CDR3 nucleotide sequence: TGTGCCAGCAGCTCCCCGGGACAGGGGGACTATGGCTACACCTTC. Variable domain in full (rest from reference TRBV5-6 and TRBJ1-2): DAGVTQSPTHLIKTRGQQVTLRCSPKSGHDTVSWYQQALGQGPQFIFQYYEEEERQRGNFPDRFSGHQFPNYSSELNVNALLLGDSALYLCASSSPGQGDYGYTFGSGTRLTVV.

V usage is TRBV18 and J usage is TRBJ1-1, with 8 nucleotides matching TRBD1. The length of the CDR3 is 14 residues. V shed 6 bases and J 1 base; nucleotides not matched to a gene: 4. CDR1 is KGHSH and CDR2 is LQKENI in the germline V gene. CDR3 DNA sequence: TGTGCCAGCTCTAGGGACAGGTCGAACACTGAAGCTTTCTTT. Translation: CASSRDRSNTEAFF. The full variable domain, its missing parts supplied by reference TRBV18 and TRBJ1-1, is NAGVMQNPRHLVRRRGQEARLRCSPMKGHSHVYWYRQLPEEGLKFMVYLQKENIIDESGMPKERFSAEFPKEGPSILRIQQVVRGDSAAYFCASSRDRSNTEAFFGQGTRLTVV.